Listed below are T cell receptor beta chains from one sample, sequenced in a study of blood T cell repertoires in COVID-19. Measured with immunoSEQ multiplex PCR; TCRdb has only the in-frame clones, and not every one. This table holds approximately 240,000 clones, 84% found once. Sequenced: peripheral blood. These receptors were obtained from an older woman with acute or convalescent COVID-19. Both conserved end residues are part of each CDR3. The D gene is left open where the match is weak. Expanded clones get a size class; other rows say once, few or many, or leave the size out.

v_gene	abundance	d_gene	j_gene	CDR3aa	CDR3nt
TRBV9	few	-	TRBJ1-1	CASSPQSRGGTEAFF	TGTGCCAGCAGCCCTCAAAGTCGGGGGGGCACTGAAGCTTTCTTT
TRBV11-2	-	-	TRBJ2-1	CASSRVDNEQFF	TGTGCCAGCAGCCGGGTGGACAATGAGCAGTTCTTC
TRBV29-1	-	-	TRBJ1-2	CSVDRAGVHGYTF	TGCAGCGTTGATCGTGCGGGGGTTCATGGCTACACCTTC
TRBV7-8	-	TRBD2	TRBJ2-3	CASSLGVGAAGGTDTQYF	TGTGCCAGCAGCTTAGGTGTGGGGGCAGCGGGGGGAACAGATACGCAGTATTTT
TRBV5-5	few	-	TRBJ1-2	CASSFGAGGRDYGYTF	-
TRBV30	few	-	TRBJ1-2	CAWSPRVDGGYTF	TGTGCCTGGAGCCCCAGGGTAGATGGCGGCTACACCTTC
TRBV5-5	-	-	TRBJ1-5	CASSLEVVGDNQPQHF	TGTGCCAGCAGCTTGGAAGTGGTGGGAGACAATCAGCCCCAGCATTTT
TRBV4-2	-	TRBD2	TRBJ2-7	CASSQDSGGPRSEQYF	TGTGCCAGCAGCCAAGATAGCGGGGGGCCGCGTAGCGAGCAGTACTTC
TRBV4-2	-	-	TRBJ2-2	CASSQDGTGELFF	TGTGCCAGCAGCCAAGACGGGACCGGGGAGCTGTTTTTT
TRBV7-2	-	TRBD1	TRBJ2-7	CASSLTGGAYEQYF	TGTGCCAGCAGCTTGACAGGGGGCGCCTACGAGCAGTACTTC
TRBV7-3	few	TRBD1	TRBJ1-6	CASSLESGGSPLHF	TGTGCCAGCAGCTTAGAGTCAGGGGGGTCACCCCTCCACTTT
TRBV5-8	-	-	TRBJ1-1	CASSHTTVNTEAFF	TGTGCCAGCAGCCACACCACAGTGAACACTGAAGCTTTCTTT
TRBV4-1	-	-	TRBJ1-1	CASSQAGPMNTEAFF	TGCGCCAGCAGCCAAGCAGGTCCCATGAACACTGAAGCTTTCTTT
TRBV2	-	TRBD1	TRBJ1-2	CASPGQTYGHTF	TGTGCCAGTCCGGGACAGACCTATGGCCACACCTTC
TRBV5-4	once	-	TRBJ2-7	CASSLGQFRTYEQYF	TGTGCCAGCAGCTTGGGACAGTTCCGAACCTACGAGCAGTACTTC
TRBV12-3/TRBV12-4	-	-	TRBJ1-1	CASSGGGNTEAFF	TGTGCCAGCAGCGGGGGAGGAAACACTGAAGCTTTCTTT
TRBV5-4	-	TRBD1	TRBJ2-3	CASRPGQGPDTQYF	TGTGCCAGCAGACCTGGACAGGGGCCAGATACGCAGTATTTT
TRBV7-8	-	TRBD2	TRBJ2-1	CASSYPGLADNEQFF	TGTGCCAGCAGCTACCCGGGACTAGCGGACAATGAGCAGTTCTTC
TRBV14	few	TRBD1	TRBJ1-2	CASSQDYDRGVYYGYTF	TGTGCCAGCAGCCAAGATTACGACAGGGGGGTATACTATGGCTACACCTTC
TRBV19	-	-	TRBJ2-1	CASSISRGARSSYNEQFF	TGTGCCAGTAGTATCTCCCGGGGGGCCAGGAGCTCCTACAATGAGCAGTTCTTC
TRBV7-8	-	-	TRBJ2-7	CASSLRQASEQYF	TGTGCCAGCAGCTTAAGACAGGCAAGCGAGCAGTACTTC
TRBV27	-	-	TRBJ1-1	CASRTGVWETEAFF	TGTGCCAGCAGGACAGGCGTCTGGGAGACTGAAGCTTTCTTT
TRBV19	-	-	TRBJ1-3	CASIPPRWNTIYF	TGTGCCAGTATCCCCCCCCGGTGGAACACCATATATTTT
TRBV29-1	once	-	TRBJ1-1	CSVTTQPIKNTEAFF	TGCAGCGTAACGACACAACCAATAAAGAACACTGAAGCTTTCTTT
TRBV20-1	-	-	TRBJ1-1	CSASNQGQAFF	TGCAGTGCTTCCAACCAGGGCCAAGCTTTCTTT
TRBV5-4	-	TRBD2	TRBJ2-3	CASSLASGRISTDTQYF	TGTGCCAGCAGCTTGGCTAGCGGGAGGATTAGCACAGATACGCAGTATTTT
TRBV7-2	-	-	TRBJ2-1	CASSLEGGAGLRYNEQFF	TGTGCCAGCAGCTTAGAAGGAGGTGCGGGCCTAAGATACAATGAGCAGTTCTTC
TRBV11-2	-	TRBD2	TRBJ2-5	CASSREGRETQYF	TGTGCCAGCAGCCGGGAGGGGAGAGAGACCCAGTACTTC
TRBV2	-	-	TRBJ2-7	CASKRGADYEQYF	TGTGCCAGCAAGCGTGGCGCGGACTACGAGCAGTACTTC
TRBV6-5	-	TRBD1	TRBJ1-4	CASSYSSGQGEKLFF	TGTGCCAGCAGTTACTCGTCGGGACAGGGCGAAAAACTGTTTTTT
TRBV7-2	-	-	TRBJ1-4	CASSLGTHTGSEKLFF	TGTGCCAGCAGCTTAGGGACACACACAGGGAGCGAAAAACTGTTTTTT
TRBV2	-	-	TRBJ1-2	CASSEGQGLTYGYTF	TGTGCCAGCAGTGAAGGGCAGGGGCTAACATATGGCTACACCTTC
TRBV5-4	-	-	TRBJ2-5	CASSLSTGRVETQYF	TGTGCCAGCAGCCTTAGCACGGGTCGGGTGGAGACCCAGTACTTC
TRBV7-2	once	-	TRBJ2-5	CASSPRTRQAETQYF	TGTGCCAGCAGCCCCCGGACCAGACAGGCAGAGACCCAGTACTTC
TRBV9	-	-	TRBJ1-6	CASSVGDNNSPLHF	TGTGCCAGCAGCGTAGGGGACAACAACTCACCCCTCCACTTT
TRBV4-2	-	-	TRBJ1-1	CASSQDAGLIAEAFF	TGTGCCAGCAGCCAAGATGCAGGGCTAATCGCTGAAGCTTTCTTT
TRBV18	-	TRBD2	TRBJ2-5	CASSPYGGGSKETQYF	TGTGCCAGCTCACCGTACGGGGGGGGCTCGAAAGAGACCCAGTACTTC
TRBV6-1	-	TRBD2	TRBJ2-3	CASSEAASGGWVDTQYF	TGTGCCAGCAGTGAAGCAGCTAGCGGGGGATGGGTAGATACGCAGTATTTT
TRBV7-9	-	TRBD1	TRBJ2-7	CASSLVISPGTGTYEQYF	TGTGCCAGCAGCTTAGTCATTTCCCCCGGGACAGGGACCTACGAGCAGTACTTC
TRBV6-6	-	-	TRBJ1-3	CASSYTDKVGNTIYF	TGTGCCAGCAGTTACACCGACAAGGTTGGAAACACCATATATTTT
TRBV9	-	-	TRBJ1-1	CASSVEPTPRGEAFF	TGTGCCAGCAGCGTAGAACCCACCCCGAGAGGTGAAGCTTTCTTT
TRBV2	-	-	TRBJ1-2	CASRGRDSKGRYGYTF	TGTGCCAGCAGGGGGAGAGACAGCAAGGGGAGGTATGGCTACACCTTC
TRBV12-3/TRBV12-4	once	TRBD1	TRBJ2-7	CASTNTGGGEQYF	TGTGCCAGCACTAACACAGGGGGCGGCGAGCAGTACTTC
TRBV12-3/TRBV12-4	-	-	TRBJ1-4	CASTGRGSEKLFF	TGTGCCAGCACCGGGAGGGGGTCCGAAAAACTGTTTTTT
TRBV5-1	-	TRBD1	TRBJ1-2	CASSQGTGLYGYTF	TGCGCCAGCAGCCAGGGGACAGGACTCTATGGCTACACCTTC
TRBV9	few	-	TRBJ2-2	CASNPANTGELFF	TGTGCCAGCAATCCAGCGAACACCGGGGAGCTGTTTTTT
TRBV7-2	-	-	TRBJ2-5	CASSLRRGQETQYF	TGTGCCAGCAGCTTGCGGCGGGGCCAAGAGACCCAGTACTTC
TRBV28	few	-	TRBJ1-2	CASNLAGGYTF	TGTGCCAGCAACCTAGCGGGTGGCTACACCTTC
TRBV14	-	TRBD1	TRBJ1-2	CASSQRDRPGYTF	TGTGCCAGCAGCCAGAGGGACAGGCCAGGCTACACCTTC
TRBV7-2	-	-	TRBJ1-2	CASSLAQRGYGYTF	TGTGCCAGCAGCTTAGCGCAAAGGGGCTATGGCTACACCTTC
TRBV27	few	-	TRBJ1-2	CASRLTVNYGYTF	TGTGCCAGCAGGCTAACGGTCAACTATGGCTACACCTTC
TRBV5-5	-	-	TRBJ2-5	CASSPEGGSETQYF	TGTGCCAGCAGCCCAGAAGGAGGATCGGAGACCCAGTACTTC
TRBV4-1	-	-	TRBJ1-1	CASSQGAMNTEAFF	TGCGCCAGCAGCCAAGGGGCTATGAACACTGAAGCTTTCTTT
TRBV9	-	-	TRBJ1-6	CASSVGSSSNSPLHF	TGTGCCAGCAGCGTAGGGAGCAGTAGCAATTCACCCCTCCACTTT
TRBV30	-	-	TRBJ2-1	CAWSSGLTYNEQFF	TGTGCCTGGAGTTCCGGACTTACCTACAATGAGCAGTTCTTC
TRBV4-2	-	TRBD1	TRBJ1-2	CASSQEAGTGGSSGYTF	TGTGCCAGCAGCCAGGAAGCCGGGACAGGGGGATCCTCGGGCTACACCTTC
TRBV29-1	-	TRBD1	TRBJ1-2	CSVEESAGTGNYGYTF	TGCAGCGTTGAAGAAAGTGCCGGGACAGGGAACTATGGCTACACCTTC
TRBV2	-	TRBD2	TRBJ2-7	CASRVAGLAYYEQYF	TGTGCCAGCCGGGTGGCGGGACTAGCGTACTACGAGCAGTACTTC
TRBV7-9	-	TRBD1	TRBJ1-3	CASSDDLGQFSNTIYF	TGTGCCAGCAGCGATGATTTGGGACAGTTTTCGAACACCATATATTTT
TRBV28	-	TRBD1	TRBJ2-7	CASSSIGTGSPYEQYF	TGTGCCAGCAGTTCAATAGGGACAGGGTCCCCCTACGAGCAGTACTTC